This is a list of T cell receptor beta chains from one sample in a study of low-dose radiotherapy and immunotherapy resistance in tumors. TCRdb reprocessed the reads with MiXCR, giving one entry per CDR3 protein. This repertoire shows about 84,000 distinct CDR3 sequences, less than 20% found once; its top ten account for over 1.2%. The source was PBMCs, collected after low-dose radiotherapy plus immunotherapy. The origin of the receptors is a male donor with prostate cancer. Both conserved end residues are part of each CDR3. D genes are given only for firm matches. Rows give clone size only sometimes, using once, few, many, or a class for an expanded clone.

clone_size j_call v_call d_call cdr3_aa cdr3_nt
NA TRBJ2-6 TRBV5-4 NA CASSLALASGANVLTF TGTGCCAGCAGCTTGGCCCTGGCCTCTGGGGCCAACGTCCTGACTTTC
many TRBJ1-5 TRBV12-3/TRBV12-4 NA CASSLTGGNQPQHF TGTGCCAGCAGTTTAACGGGGGGCAATCAGCCCCAGCATTTT
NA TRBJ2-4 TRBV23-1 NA CASSRQLLAKNIQYF TGCGCCAGCAGTCGACAATTACTAGCCAAAAACATTCAGTACTTC
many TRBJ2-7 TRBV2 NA CASTTGLGEQYF TGTGCCAGCACAACGGGACTCGGCGAGCAGTACTTC
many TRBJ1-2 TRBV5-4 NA CASSSGRVSNYGYTF TGTGCCAGCAGCTCGGGTAGAGTTTCTAACTATGGCTACACCTTC
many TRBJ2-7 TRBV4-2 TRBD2 CASSRRPSALAGDSEQYF TGTGCCAGCAGCAGGCGACCTTCAGCACTAGCGGGAGATAGCGAGCAGTACTTC
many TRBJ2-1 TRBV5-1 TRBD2 CASSLISGSLYNEQFF TGCGCCAGCAGCTTGATTAGCGGGAGTCTTTACAATGAGCAGTTCTTC
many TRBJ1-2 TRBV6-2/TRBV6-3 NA CASSLAIGSRGYTF TGTGCCAGCAGCCTAGCGATAGGGAGTCGTGGCTACACCTTC
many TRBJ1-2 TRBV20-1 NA CSARALWEYGPPRGYTF TGCAGTGCTAGAGCCCTTTGGGAATATGGACCGCCGCGCGGCTACACCTTC
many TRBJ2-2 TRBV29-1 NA CSVDPRNAGELFF TGCAGCGTTGATCCGCGCAACGCCGGGGAGCTGTTTTTT
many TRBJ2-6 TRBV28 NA CASITAGANVLTF TGTGCCAGCATTACAGCTGGGGCCAACGTCCTGACTTTC
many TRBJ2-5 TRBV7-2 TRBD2 CASSISSGNQETQYF TGTGCCAGCAGCATATCTAGCGGAAATCAAGAGACCCAGTACTTC
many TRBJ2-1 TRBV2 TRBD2 CASSQTGLAGNEQFF TGTGCCAGCAGCCAAACGGGACTAGCCGGCAATGAGCAGTTCTTC
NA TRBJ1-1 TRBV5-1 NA CASSLGAQTEAFF TGCGCCAGCAGCTTAGGGGCCCAGACTGAAGCTTTCTTT
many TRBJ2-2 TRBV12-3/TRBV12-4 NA CATRGGTNTGELFF TGTGCCACCAGGGGCGGGACGAACACCGGGGAGCTGTTTTTT